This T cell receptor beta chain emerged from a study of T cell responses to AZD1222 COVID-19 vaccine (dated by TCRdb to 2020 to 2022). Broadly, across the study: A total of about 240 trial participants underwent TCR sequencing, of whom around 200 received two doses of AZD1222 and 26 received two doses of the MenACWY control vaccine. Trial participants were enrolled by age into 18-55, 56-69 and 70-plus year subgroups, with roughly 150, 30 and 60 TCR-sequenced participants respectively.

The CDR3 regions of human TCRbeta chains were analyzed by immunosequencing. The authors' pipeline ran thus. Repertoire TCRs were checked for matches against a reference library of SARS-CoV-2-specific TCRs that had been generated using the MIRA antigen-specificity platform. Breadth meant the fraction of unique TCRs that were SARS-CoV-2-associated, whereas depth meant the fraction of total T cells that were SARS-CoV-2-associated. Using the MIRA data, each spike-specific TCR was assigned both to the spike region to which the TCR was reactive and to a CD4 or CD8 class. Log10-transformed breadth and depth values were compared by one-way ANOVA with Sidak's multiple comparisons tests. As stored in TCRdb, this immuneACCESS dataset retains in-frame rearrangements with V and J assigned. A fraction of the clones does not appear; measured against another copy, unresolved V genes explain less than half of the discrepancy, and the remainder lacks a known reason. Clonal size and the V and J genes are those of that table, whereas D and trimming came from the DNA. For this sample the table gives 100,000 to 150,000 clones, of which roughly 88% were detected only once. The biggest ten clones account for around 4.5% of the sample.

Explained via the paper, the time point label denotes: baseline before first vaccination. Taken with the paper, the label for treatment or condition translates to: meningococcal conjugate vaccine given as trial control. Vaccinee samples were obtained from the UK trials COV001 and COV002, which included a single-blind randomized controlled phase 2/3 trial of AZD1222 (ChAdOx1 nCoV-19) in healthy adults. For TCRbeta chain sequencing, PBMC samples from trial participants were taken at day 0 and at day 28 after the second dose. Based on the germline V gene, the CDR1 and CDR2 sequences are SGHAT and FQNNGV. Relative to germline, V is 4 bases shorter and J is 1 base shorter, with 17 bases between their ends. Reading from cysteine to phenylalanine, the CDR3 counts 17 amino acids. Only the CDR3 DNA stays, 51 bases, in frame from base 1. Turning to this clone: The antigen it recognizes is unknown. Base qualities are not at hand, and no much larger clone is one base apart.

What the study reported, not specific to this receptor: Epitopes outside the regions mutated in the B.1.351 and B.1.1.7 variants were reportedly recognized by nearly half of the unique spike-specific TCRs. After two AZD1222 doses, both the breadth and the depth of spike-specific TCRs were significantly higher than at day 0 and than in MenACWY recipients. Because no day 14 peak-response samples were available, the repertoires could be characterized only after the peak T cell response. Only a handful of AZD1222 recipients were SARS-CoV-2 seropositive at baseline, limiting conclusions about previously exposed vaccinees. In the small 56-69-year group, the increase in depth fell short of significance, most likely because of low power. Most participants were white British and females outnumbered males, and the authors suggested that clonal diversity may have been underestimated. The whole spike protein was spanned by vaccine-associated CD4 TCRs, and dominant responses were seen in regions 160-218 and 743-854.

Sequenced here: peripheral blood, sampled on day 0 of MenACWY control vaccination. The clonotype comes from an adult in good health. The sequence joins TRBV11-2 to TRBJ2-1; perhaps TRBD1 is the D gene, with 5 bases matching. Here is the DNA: TGTGCCAGCAGCTCACCAGCTAAGGGGCGGTCCTACAATGAGCAGTTCTTC. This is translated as CASSSPAKGRSYNEQFF.